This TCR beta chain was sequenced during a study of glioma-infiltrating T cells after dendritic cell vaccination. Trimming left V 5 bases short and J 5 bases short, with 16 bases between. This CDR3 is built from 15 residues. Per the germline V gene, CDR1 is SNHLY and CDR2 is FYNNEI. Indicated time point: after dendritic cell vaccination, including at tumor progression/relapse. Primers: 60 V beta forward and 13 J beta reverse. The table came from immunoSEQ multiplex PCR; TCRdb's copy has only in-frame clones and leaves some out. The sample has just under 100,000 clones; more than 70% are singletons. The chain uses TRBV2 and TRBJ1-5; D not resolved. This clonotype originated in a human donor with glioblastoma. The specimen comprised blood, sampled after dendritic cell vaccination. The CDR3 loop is CASSPGSREDQPQHF. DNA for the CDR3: TGTGCCAGCAGTCCGGGGTCCCGAGAGGATCAGCCCCAGCATTTT.